The sequence of this T cell receptor beta chain was determined in a study of neurological immune-mediated disorders. Study observations and caveats: In HTLV-1-associated myelopathy, TCR clonal expansion was greatest, whereas multiple sclerosis had the least, falling below healthy controls.

This clonotype was seen many times. Its antigen remains unidentified. MiXCR was run by TCRdb on the 5' RACE reads, yielding one entry per CDR3 protein. Counted here are 20,000 or so distinct CDR3 sequences, about 15% occurring once; the ten biggest clones make up around 16%. The CDR3 covers 13 residues. Germline V gives CDR1 DFQATT, CDR2 SNEGSKA (reference sequence). The V gene end was trimmed by 5 bases and the J gene end by 4 bases; junction bases not matched to a gene: 2. V usage is TRBV20-1 and J usage is TRBJ2-7; 13 nucleotides align to TRBD2. Specimen: PBMCs. The clonotype comes from a female donor with HTLV-1-associated myelopathy (HAM/TSP). CDR3 region: CSARTSGGYEQYF. As DNA, the CDR3 is TGCAGTGCTCGGACTAGCGGGGGTTACGAGCAGTACTTC.